This T cell receptor (beta chain) stems from a study of chemoradiotherapy in HPV16-positive cancers. Data came from immunoSEQ multiplex PCR; TCRdb stores just in-frame clones and leaves some out. In the table there are over a thousand clones, 86% of which are singletons. The V gene's germline CDR1 is LNHNV and CDR2 YYDKDF (reference sequence). The CDR3 covers 17 residues. V shed 4 bases and J 0 bases; nucleotides not matched to a gene: 5. The genes are TRBV15 and TRBJ2-3; TRBD2 matches at 12 bases. The starting material was tumor tissue, obtained from a patient who underwent chemoradiotherapy. The sequence derives from a human donor with HPV-associated anogenital cancer. This CDR3 is CATSTFTSGRSTDTQYF. The DNA for the CDR3 is TGTGCCACCAGCACCTTTACTAGCGGGAGGAGCACAGATACGCAGTATTTT.